Here is one T cell receptor (beta chain) with its context. The data stem from a study of cytomegalovirus exposure and HLA in healthy donors. The PCR employed 60 Vbeta primers together with 13 Jbeta primers. The table came from immunoSEQ multiplex PCR; TCRdb's copy has only in-frame clones and leaves some out. The sample features around 110,000 clones, with around 3.4% in its top ten. CDR1 and CDR2 from the germline V gene are SNHLY and FYNNEI. The CDR3 is 15 residues long. V lost 7 bases to trimming and J lost 5 bases, with 20 bases between them. The TCR sequence derives from a man aged 25-40 years in good health and CMV-seronegative. Sequenced material: PBMCs. This chain uses TRBV2 with TRBJ1-1; D is undetermined. The CDR3 protein is CASIPREGPGTEAFF. CDR3 in DNA: TGTGCCAGCATTCCAAGGGAGGGCCCCGGGACTGAAGCTTTCTTT.